This T cell receptor beta chain was observed in a study of blood T cell repertoires in COVID-19. Study background: COVID-19 samples from acute and convalescent phases originated in the United States, Italy and Spain.

TCRdb's table, derived via immunoSEQ multiplex PCR, lists solely in-frame clones and lacks some. Of roughly 190,000 clones in the sample, approximately 87% are singletons; the top ten hold roughly 11%. The source material was peripheral blood. The TCR sequence derives from a woman in her sixties or seventies with COVID-19, enrolled during active disease.

The CDR3 DNA sequence: TGTGCCAGCAGTCTAATCGGACAGGGAGGCAATCAGCCCCAGCATTTT. Translating gives CASSLIGQGGNQPQHF. The rearrangement uses TRBV6-6 and TRBJ1-5; 8 bases agree with TRBD1. This CDR3 region has 16 residues. Germline trimming cut 5 bases from V and 2 bases from J; bases unmatched to any gene: 8. CDR1 and CDR2 (germline): MNHNY, SVGAGI (reference sequence).